This T cell receptor (beta chain) was retrieved from a study of blood T cell repertoires in COVID-19. About the research overall: The United States, Italy and Spain provided the acute and convalescent COVID-19 samples. Sample material is recorded as cDNA or gDNA derived from T cells, B-cell-depleted T cells, or PBMCs.

This CDR3 spans 12 amino acids. V trimming: 5 bases; J trimming: 3 bases; junction bases outside the gene matches: 1. CDR1 is MNHEY and CDR2 is SVGAGI in the germline V gene. In the original processing: Amplified reference gene primers provided the basis for estimating nucleated cell counts. This table comes from immunoSEQ multiplex PCR, and its TCRdb copy is limited to in-frame clones, with some not included. V, J and clone size are those of that table, while D and trimming were read from the DNA. This sample yields about 160,000 clones, of which approximately 88% are seen a single time; 2.5% to 3% belongs to the top ten.

The sequenced material came from peripheral blood. The chain carries TRBV6-5 and TRBJ2-7; 7 bases fit TRBD1. This TCR was sampled from a woman aged 55 to 70 with acute or convalescent COVID-19. The CDR3 DNA sequence: TGTGCCAGCAGTCGACAGGGCTACGAGCAGTACTTC. This codes for CASSRQGYEQYF.